This T cell receptor (beta chain) was captured in a study of blood T cell repertoires in COVID-19. On the study more broadly: Whether acute or convalescent, the COVID-19 samples came from the United States, Italy and Spain. T cells, B-cell-depleted T cells, or PBMCs provided the cDNA or gDNA that served as material.

Across about two dozen US areas, participants ranged in age from about 18 to 90 years. Participants were placed into cohorts based on the clinical history they reported. Sequencing used immunoSEQ multiplex PCR; TCRdb keeps in-frame clones, though not all of them. The table has 300,000 to 350,000 clones, over 85% seen once. CDR1 is LNHDA, CDR2 SQIVND, per germline (reference sequence). The CDR3 has 14 amino acids. V dropped 3 bases and J dropped 8; count of bases not matched to a gene: 8. This sequence originates from a woman aged 30 to 39 who had recovered from COVID-19. The chain joins TRBV19 to TRBJ1-2, with 8 bases fitting TRBD1. Sequencing was carried out using PBMCs or T cells enriched from blood (not recorded which). Here the CDR3 reads CASSIQGARGGYTF. The CDR3 DNA follows: TGTGCCAGTAGTATCCAGGGGGCCCGTGGGGGCTACACCTTC. The variable domain in full, completed from reference TRBV19 and TRBJ1-2, reads DGGITQSPKYLFRKEGQNVTLSCEQNLNHDAMYWYRQDPGQGLRLIYYSQIVNDFQKGDIAEGYSVSREKKESFPLTVTSAQKNPTAFYLCASSIQGARGGYTFGSGTRLTVV.